One T cell receptor beta chain is described in this entry. Its cognate antigen is unknown. These data belong to a study of blood T cells in healthy people across ages. Study-wide findings and caveats: The unsorted PBMCs prevented any conclusive comparison of naive versus antigen-experienced cells. Diversity estimates drawn from one million T cells were deemed underestimates.

With a J-beta primer mix and a sample-barcoded 5' primer, a second PCR ran about 7 to 12 cycles. A tag from a template-switch adaptor with 12 random nucleotides marked each cDNA molecule. In TCRdb, the 5' RACE reads were re-called with MiXCR into one record per CDR3 protein. The sample lists 600,000 to 850,000 distinct CDR3 sequences, roughly 44% occurring once. Healthy Caucasian individuals from Russia aged about 6 to 90 served as donors. The sequenced material came from blood. This clonotype originated in a woman aged 60-75 years in good health.

CDR3 sequence: CASSEYVSGGVWETQYF. DNA for the CDR3: TGTGCCAGCAGTGAATATGTTAGCGGGGGTGTCTGGGAGACCCAGTACTTC. The chain links TRBV25-1 to TRBJ2-5; 9 bases agree with TRBD2. There are 17 residues in the CDR3. Trimming took 0 bases from V and 5 from J; bases not matched to a gene: 10. Germline CDR1 and CDR2: MGHDK and SYGVNS.